These 24 T cell receptor beta chains originate from one sample sequenced in a study of blood T cell repertoires in COVID-19. Assay: immunoSEQ multiplex PCR; the TCRdb copy retains only in-frame clones and omits some. This table has approximately 100,000 clones, roughly nine tenths appearing once. The sequencing sample was made of peripheral blood. The receptors derive from a man aged 50-59 years with acute or convalescent COVID-19.

V and J are TRBV24-1 and TRBJ1-6; D is unclear. Germline V CDR1 and CDR2: KGHDR, SFDVKD. V lost 0 bases and J lost 5, with 13 bases in between. The CDR3 has 17 residues. The CDR3 nucleotides read TGTGCCACCAGTGATTTGTCCGGGGTAATGGATAATTCACCCCTCCACTTT. Protein sequence: CATSDLSGVMDNSPLHF.

The genes are TRBV7-2 and TRBJ2-2, with D tentatively TRBD1 (6 bases). The CDR3 has 16 residues. V lost 5 bases and J lost 1, with 14 bases in between. Germline V gene data show CDR1 as SGHTA and CDR2 as FQGNSA. CDR3 in amino acids: CASSTRTGQNTGELFF. The CDR3 DNA sequence: TGTGCCAGCAGCACACGTACGGGACAGAACACCGGGGAGCTGTTTTTT.

This chain uses TRBV7-2 with TRBJ2-6, with TRBD1 identical over 11 bases. The CDR3 runs to 18 residues. J gave up 0 bases and V 5 bases, and 6 bases lay outside the gene matches. CDR1 and CDR2 from the germline V gene are SGHTA and FQGNSA. This CDR3 is CASSQTGTGGSGANVLTF. Written as DNA, the CDR3 is TGTGCCAGCAGCCAGACCGGGACAGGGGGCTCTGGGGCCAACGTCCTGACTTTC.

The chain joins TRBV2 to TRBJ2-2, with D possibly TRBD2 on 6 matching bases. The germline CDR1 and CDR2 sequences are SNHLY and FYNNEI. The CDR3 covers 16 residues. Trimming cost V 6 bases and J 4 bases, with 18 bases left between them. CDR3 residues: CASSPATGRITGELFF. CDR3 coding DNA: TGTGCCAGCAGCCCCGCCACCGGGAGAATCACCGGGGAGCTGTTTTTT.

This sequence joins TRBV6-1 and TRBJ1-2; D unresolved. The CDR3 has 12 residues. Germline V lookup: CDR1 MNHNS, CDR2 SASEGT. The germline V and J ends were trimmed by 1 base and 7 bases, with 7 bases remaining between them. CDR3 DNA sequence: TGTGCCAGCAGTGAAGGGAGTCGTGGCTACACCTTC. Translating gives CASSEGSRGYTF.

Comments on this clone: Other DNA sequences in this sample translate to the same CDR3. The rearrangement uses TRBV18 and TRBJ2-5; D call uncertain. The CDR3 has 13 amino acids. Germline CDR1 and CDR2: KGHSH and LQKENI. V was trimmed by 3 bases and J by 2 bases, leaving 7 bases between them. The CDR3 sequence: CASSPGLQETQYF. The CDR3 region has the DNA TGTGCCAGCTCACCGGGCCTACAAGAGACCCAGTACTTC.

The V gene is TRBV2, the J gene TRBJ1-4; tentative D call: TRBD1 (5 bases). V shed 2 bases and J shed 7 bases, with 8 bases lying between them. The CDR3 totals 13 residues. The germline V gene encodes CDR1 SNHLY and CDR2 FYNNEI. CDR3 bases: TGTGCCAGCAGTGAACAGGGTGGTGAAAAACTGTTTTTT. This translates into CASSEQGGEKLFF.

The chain has TRBV5-1 and TRBJ2-7; TRBD1 agrees at 9 bases. Losses at the gene ends were 4 bases for V and 2 bases for J; bases not matched to a gene: 7. This CDR3 has 15 residues. Germline CDR1 SGHRS, CDR2 YFSETQ. CDR3: CASSVTGTGTYEQYF. The CDR3 nucleotides are TGCGCCAGCAGCGTAACCGGGACAGGGACCTACGAGCAGTACTTC.

This clone was picked up many times. The rearrangement links TRBV18 to TRBJ2-7, with 8 bases that match TRBD1. The CDR3 is 15 amino acids. V lost 4 bases to trimming and J lost 5 bases; unmatched junction nucleotides: 10. Germline CDR1 and CDR2: KGHSH and LQKENI. The CDR3 here is CASSQDRVLKNEQYF. Here the CDR3 DNA reads TGTGCCAGCTCACAGGACAGGGTCTTAAAAAACGAGCAGTACTTC.

The V gene is TRBV18, the J gene TRBJ1-2, with 7 bases lining up with TRBD1. Losses at the gene ends were 2 bases for V and 7 bases for J; bases not matched to a gene: 7. CDR3 size: 14 residues. CDR1 KGHSH and CDR2 LQKENI come from the germline V gene. The CDR3 region has the DNA TGTGCCAGCTCACCAAGACAGGGAGAAGGTGGCTACACCTTC. It yields the protein CASSPRQGEGGYTF.

This clone has a single count. The chain combines TRBV18 with TRBJ1-1; TRBD1 matches 9 bases. Per germline, CDR1 KGHSH and CDR2 LQKENI. CDR3 size: 15 residues. The ends lost 6 bases at V and 5 bases at J; junction bases unmatched: 10. CDR3 bases: TGTGCCAGCTCGCCGAGGGACAGGGTAAAAACTGAAGCTTTCTTT. This sequence encodes CASSPRDRVKTEAFF.

This chain connects TRBV11-2 to TRBJ1-1; the D is unclear. V lost 0 bases and J lost 3, with 14 bases in between. CDR3 length: 16 amino acids. CDR1 is SGHAT and CDR2 is FQNNGV in the germline V gene. In nucleotides, the CDR3 is TGTGCCAGCAGCTTAGAGGGTCGGCGGGTTTACACTGAAGCTTTCTTT. This codes for CASSLEGRRVYTEAFF.

This clone was recorded once. The V and J genes are TRBV29-1 and TRBJ1-1, with 10 nucleotides matching TRBD1. V shed 6 bases, J shed 3 bases, and the junction held 1 base outside the gene matches. The CDR3 runs 12 residues. CDR1 and CDR2 from the germline V gene are SQVTM and ANQGSEA. The CDR3 reads CSVGQGYTEAFF. The CDR3 DNA reads as TGCAGCGTGGGACAGGGGTACACTGAAGCTTTCTTT. Supplemented by reference TRBV29-1 and TRBJ1-1, the full variable domain reads SAVISQKPSRDICQRGTSLTIQCQVDSQVTMMFWYRQQPGQSLTLIATANQGSEATYESGFVIDKFPISRPNLTFSTLTVSNMSPEDSSIYLCSVGQGYTEAFFGQGTRLTVV.

The rearrangement joins TRBV28 to TRBJ1-5; no clear D gene. The germline V gene has CDR1 MDHEN and CDR2 SYDVKM. The CDR3 runs 14 residues. V shed 2 bases and J shed 6 bases, with 11 bases lying between them. The CDR3 here is CASSLRRVTQPQHF. The CDR3 DNA is TGTGCCAGCAGTTTAAGGCGGGTCACTCAGCCCCAGCATTTT.

The chain's CDR3 is CASSVLQGEPTDTQYF. The CDR3 nucleotides read TGTGCCAGCAGCGTATTACAGGGGGAGCCCACAGATACGCAGTATTTT. The chain carries TRBV7-9 and TRBJ2-3; 8 bases line up with TRBD1. CDR1 and CDR2 (germline): SEHNR, FQNEAQ (reference sequence). Losses at the gene ends were 5 bases for V and 2 bases for J; bases not matched to a gene: 9. The CDR3 length is 16 residues.

This clone was seen a handful of times. The J gene is TRBJ1-5, the V gene TRBV7-2; D gene uncertain. The germline gives CDR1 SGHTA, CDR2 FQGNSA. The V end lost 1 base, the J end lost 0 bases, and 7 bases lay between the germline ends. CDR3 size: 15 residues. CDR3 bases: TGTGCCAGCAGCTTAGGGCGGTTTAGCAATCAGCCCCAGCATTTT. It codes for CASSLGRFSNQPQHF. The full variable domain, in which reference TRBV7-2 and TRBJ1-5 provide the parts outside the CDR3, is GAGVSQSPSNKVTEKGKDVELRCDPISGHTALYWYRQSLGQGLEFLIYFQGNSAPDKSGLPSDRFSAERTGGSVSTLTIQRTQQEDSAVYLCASSLGRFSNQPQHFGDGTRLSIL.

This clone appeared once. The chain uses TRBV7-3 and TRBJ2-1; 8 bases map to TRBD1. The CDR3 has 16 amino acids. CDR1 is SGHTA and CDR2 is FQGTGA in the germline V gene. The junction had 7 bases not matched to a gene; V was cut back by 5 bases and J by 1 base. The CDR3 DNA reads as TGTGCCAGCAGCACAGGACAGGGTGGGTCCTACAATGAGCAGTTCTTC. This sequence encodes CASSTGQGGSYNEQFF.

V gene TRBV11-3 combines with J gene TRBJ2-7; D is perhaps TRBD2 (6 bases). Trimming stripped 0 bases from V and 4 bases from J, with 13 bases between. The germline CDR1 and CDR2 sequences are SGHNT and YENEEA. This CDR3 contains 15 residues. The CDR3 DNA is TGTGCCAGCAGCTTAGAGGGTTTGGGGGGTTACGAGCAGTACTTC. This codes for CASSLEGLGGYEQYF.

V gene TRBV18 combines with J gene TRBJ2-1; D is unresolved. Germline CDR1 and CDR2: KGHSH and LQKENI. V gave up 5 bases and J gave up 5 bases, with 4 bases separating them. The CDR3 runs 11 residues. CDR3 bases: TGTGCCAGCTCAATAGACAATGAGCAGTTCTTC. As protein: CASSIDNEQFF.

The chain combines TRBV7-3 with TRBJ2-5; D might be TRBD2 (7 bases). Germline V gene data show CDR1 as SGHTA and CDR2 as FQGTGA. V lost 5 bases and J 5 bases, leaving 18 bases between the germline ends. This CDR3 contains 15 residues. This CDR3 is CASSLSLGGVETQYF. In nucleotides, the CDR3 is TGTGCCAGCAGCCTCAGCCTAGGGGGGGTGGAGACCCAGTACTTC.

The chain joins TRBV11-3 to TRBJ2-7; no reliable D call. The V gene's germline CDR1 is SGHNT and CDR2 YENEEA. The CDR3 covers 15 residues. V was pared by 4 bases and J by 6 bases, with 19 bases between. The CDR3 nucleotides are TGTGCCAGCAGCTCTCTTACCACGGCCAGAGGCGAGCAGTACTTC. This sequence encodes CASSSLTTARGEQYF. Full variable domain (outside the CDR3, taken from reference TRBV11-3 and TRBJ2-7): EAGVVQSPRYKIIEKKQPVAFWCNPISGHNTLYWYLQNLGQGPELLIRYENEEAVDDSQLPKDRFSAERLKGVDSTLKIQPAELGDSAVYLCASSSLTTARGEQYFGPGTRLTVT.

The V and J genes are TRBV5-6 and TRBJ2-1, with 9 bases lining up with TRBD2. V dropped 2 bases and J dropped 10; count of bases not matched to a gene: 10. There are 15 residues in the CDR3. The germline gives CDR1 SGHDT, CDR2 YYEEEE. The CDR3 region has the DNA TGTGCCAGCAGCTTTAGCGGGGGCGCCCGCGGAGAGCAGTTCTTC. Translated: CASSFSGGARGEQFF.

The rearrangement uses TRBV5-8 and TRBJ1-5; 8 bases match TRBD1. This CDR3 is 16 amino acids long. Germline V gene lookup returns CDR1 SGHTS and CDR2 YDEGEE. The J segment lost 2 bases and the V segment lost 0 bases, leaving 4 bases of the junction unmatched. CDR3 DNA sequence: TGTGCCAGCAGCTTGGTATGGGGACAGGGCAATCAGCCCCAGCATTTT. Amino acid sequence: CASSLVWGQGNQPQHF. Full variable domain (missing parts from reference TRBV5-8 and TRBJ1-5): EAGVTQSPTHLIKTRGQQATLRCSPISGHTSVYWYQQALGLGLQFLLWYDEGEERNRGNFPPRFSGRQFPNYSSELNVNALELEDSALYLCASSLVWGQGNQPQHFGDGTRLSIL.

The chain joins TRBV3-1 (or the pseudogene TRBV3-2) to TRBJ2-3; D perhaps matches TRBD2 (6 bases). The CDR3 sequence is 14 residues long. CDR1 LGHDT and CDR2 YNNKEL come from the germline V gene (reference sequence). Trimming removed 0 bases from V and 9 bases from J, with 13 bases in between. The CDR3, as DNA: TGTGCCAGCAGCCAAGACCGCCGTGGGGGGACGCAGTATTTT. Its translation is CASSQDRRGGTQYF.